The 27 T cell receptor beta chains reported below all come from one sample, sequenced in a study of beta chain features in type 1 diabetes. Study-wide findings and caveats: Among all four CD4+ subsets, Type 1 diabetes patients had TCRB CDR3s that were moderately but significantly shorter.

For these receptors, no antigen is known. The isolated RNA, all of it, was reverse transcribed, so expressed TCRB transcripts were what got sequenced. Here immunoSEQ multiplex PCR was the method, and the copy in TCRdb shows in-frame clones only, minus some. The sample shows 45,000 to 60,000 clones, 60% to 70% of them seen only once. Input material: stem cell memory CD4+ T cells from blood. Receptors originate from a woman in her twenties or thirties with type 1 diabetes.

This chain connects TRBV6-5 to TRBJ2-3; D unresolved. This CDR3 contains 15 residues. V shed 2 bases and J shed 2 bases, with 11 bases lying between them. Germline V gene lookup returns CDR1 MNHEY and CDR2 SVGAGI. CDR3: CASSYEAAVTDTQYF. The CDR3 coding sequence is TGTGCCAGCAGTTACGAGGCAGCAGTCACAGATACGCAGTATTTT.

This clone was seen more than once but under ten times. V and J are TRBV2 and TRBJ2-3; no firm D call. Germline V CDR1 and CDR2: SNHLY, FYNNEI. The V gene lost 4 bases and the J gene lost 0 bases, with 14 bases spanning the gap. The CDR3 loop spans 16 amino acids. The CDR3 region has the DNA TGTGCCAGCAGTGTACGACGGCGGAGCAGCACAGATACGCAGTATTTT. As protein: CASSVRRRSSTDTQYF.

Notes on this clone: Compared with germline, one end of the junction differs, possibly owing to a read error. This chain uses TRBV7-7 with TRBJ2-2, with 7 positions matching TRBD2. The CDR3 has 16 amino acids. From germline, CDR1 is SSHAT and CDR2 FNYEAQ (reference sequence). The CDR3 protein is CASSLAGRDKTGELFF. CDR3 nucleotides: TGTGCTAGCAGCTTAGCGGGCAGGGATAAGACCGGGGAGCTGTTTTTT.

V usage is TRBV28 and J usage is TRBJ2-7; possibly TRBD1 for D (6 bases). V lost 8 bases to trimming and J lost 0 bases, with 14 bases between them. CDR3 size: 14 residues. From germline, CDR1 is MDHEN and CDR2 SYDVKM. The CDR3 region has the DNA TGTGCCAGCCGGGGCCAGGGGATCTCCTACGAGCAGTACTTC. Translating it yields CASRGQGISYEQYF. Supplemented by reference TRBV28 and TRBJ2-7, the full variable domain reads DVKVTQSSRYLVKRTGEKVFLECVQDMDHENMFWYRQDPGLGLRLIYFSYDVKMKEKGDIPEGYSVSREKKERFSLILESASTNQTSMYLCASRGQGISYEQYFGPGTRLTVT.

The chain recombines TRBV28 with TRBJ1-3; D unresolved. Trimming took 3 bases from V and 5 from J, leaving 8 bases between them. This CDR3 comprises 13 residues. CDR1 MDHEN and CDR2 SYDVKM come from the germline V gene. CDR3 sequence (DNA): TGTGCCAGCAGTTTTGTCCCTCGAAACACCATATATTTT. Protein sequence: CASSFVPRNTIYF.

This chain links TRBV11-1 with TRBJ1-2; 12 bases line up with TRBD1. Per the germline V gene, CDR1 is SGHAT and CDR2 is FQDESV (reference sequence). The CDR3 spans 15 residues. V lost 5 bases to trimming and J lost 3 bases; unmatched junction nucleotides: 4. The CDR3 region has the DNA TGTGCCAGCAGCGGGACAGGGGGCCGGGACTATGGCTACACCTTC. Its translation: CASSGTGGRDYGYTF.

The chain combines TRBV2 with TRBJ2-5, with TRBD1 identical over 7 bases. The germline CDR1 and CDR2 sequences are SNHLY and FYNNEI. The CDR3 runs to 13 residues. V was pared by 5 bases and J by 4 bases, with 4 bases of the junction left unmatched. The CDR3 DNA sequence: TGTGCCAGCAGTACAGGGGCGCGAGAGACCCAGTACTTC. Translating gives CASSTGARETQYF.

The CDR3 sequence is CASSPPGLAGAYEQFF. DNA of the CDR3: TGTGCCAGCAGCCCACCGGGACTAGCGGGAGCTTATGAGCAGTTCTTC. V is TRBV9 and J is TRBJ2-1; 14 bases match TRBD2. After removal of 4 bases from V and 8 bases from J, the junction contained 8 bases not matched to a gene. The V gene's germline CDR1 is SGDLS and CDR2 YYNGEE. The CDR3 totals 16 residues. Variable domain in full (rest from reference TRBV9 and TRBJ2-1): DSGVTQTPKHLITATGQRVTLRCSPRSGDLSVYWYQQSLDQGLQFLIQYYNGEERAKGNILERFSAQQFPDLHSELNLSSLELGDSALYFCASSPPGLAGAYEQFFGPGTRLTVL.

The chain links TRBV29-1 to TRBJ1-1; possibly TRBD1 for D (6 bases). The germline V gene has CDR1 SQVTM and CDR2 ANQGSEA. V was cut by 0 bases and J by 1 base, with 12 bases left in between. The CDR3 totals 15 residues. CDR3 nucleotides: TGCAGCGTTGAAGACTCACAGGGCGGGAACACTGAAGCTTTCTTT. Translation: CSVEDSQGGNTEAFF.

The chain uses TRBV15 and TRBJ2-3; 10 bases line up with TRBD2. Unmatched junction bases numbered 8, after V lost 5 bases and J lost 3 bases. The CDR3 spans 16 residues. Germline V lookup: CDR1 LNHNV, CDR2 YYDKDF (reference sequence). The CDR3 bases are TGTGCCACCAGCGGCCGACTAGCGGGTCAGACAGATACGCAGTATTTT. Translating gives CATSGRLAGQTDTQYF.

This clone was counted between two and nine times. The rearrangement uses TRBV5-4 and TRBJ1-1; TRBD1 agrees at 9 bases. J was trimmed by 5 bases and V by 2 bases; bases with no gene match: 7. Germline CDR1 reads SGHNT; CDR2 reads YYREEE (reference sequence). The CDR3 runs to 15 residues. CDR3 in amino acids: CASSLDTGGETEAFF. The CDR3, as DNA: TGTGCCAGCAGCTTAGATACAGGGGGCGAGACTGAAGCTTTCTTT.

The chain employs TRBV19 and TRBJ2-5; 12 nucleotides match TRBD2. J lost 1 base, V lost 5 bases, and 5 bases had no gene match. Germline CDR1 is LNHDA and CDR2 is SQIVND (reference sequence). The CDR3 runs to 16 residues. CDR3: CASSFLAGGAQETQYF. The CDR3 DNA follows: TGTGCCAGTAGTTTCCTAGCGGGAGGGGCCCAAGAGACCCAGTACTTC.

This clone was recorded only once. The CDR3 bases are TGTGCCAGCAGTTACTCGGGGGCACAGGGGGCGAGGGGCTACACCTTC. It codes for CASSYSGAQGARGYTF. The chain combines TRBV6-5 with TRBJ1-2; 9 positions match TRBD1. Germline lookup yields CDR1 MNHEY and CDR2 SVGAGI. The CDR3 extends over 16 amino acids. V lost 0 bases to trimming and J lost 8 bases; unmatched junction nucleotides: 10.

The chain employs TRBV28 and TRBJ1-2; 10 bases line up with TRBD1. Trimming cost V 5 bases and J 4 bases; bases outside gene matches: 4. The CDR3 sequence is 14 residues long. CDR1 and CDR2 (germline): MDHEN, SYDVKM. This CDR3 reads CASSPGQGTYGYTF. The CDR3 DNA follows: TGTGCCAGCAGTCCGGGACAGGGGACCTATGGCTACACCTTC.

This clone was seen more than once but under ten times. This chain links TRBV7-9 with TRBJ2-5, with D unclear. The germline gives CDR1 SEHNR, CDR2 FQNEAQ (reference sequence). V was shortened by 5 bases and J by 2 bases, with 12 bases between the two germline ends. The CDR3 extends over 14 amino acids. Written as DNA, the CDR3 is TGTGCCAGCAGCCTTTGGTCAGGACAAGAGACCCAGTACTTC. This translates into CASSLWSGQETQYF.

J is TRBJ1-1 and V is TRBV10-3, with TRBD1 matching over 9 bases. The CDR3 is made up of 14 amino acids. Germline CDR1 and CDR2: ENHRY and SYGVKD. Trimming at V came to 3 bases and at J to 8 bases, leaving 7 bases not matched to a gene. This chain's CDR3 is CAISDPTGGEEAFF. As DNA, the CDR3 is TGTGCCATCAGTGATCCTACAGGGGGCGAGGAAGCTTTCTTT.

This clone has a handful of counts. This chain joins TRBV9 and TRBJ2-3; 7 bases map to TRBD2. Per the germline V gene, CDR1 is SGDLS and CDR2 is YYNGEE. The CDR3 loop spans 15 amino acids. V trimming: 3 bases; J trimming: 0 bases; junction bases outside the gene matches: 4. The CDR3: CASSAASGSTDTQYF. The CDR3 DNA sequence: TGTGCCAGCAGCGCGGCTAGCGGTAGCACAGATACGCAGTATTTT.

J is TRBJ2-7 and V is TRBV2; the D is unclear. This CDR3 is built from 12 residues. Germline V gene lookup returns CDR1 SNHLY and CDR2 FYNNEI. Between the trimmed V and J ends, which lost 6 bases and 3 bases, there was a span of 9 bases. In DNA, the CDR3 is TGTGCCAGCAGGGCGGAGAGCTACGAGCAGTACTTC. It translates to CASRAESYEQYF.

The V call is TRBV5-1, the J call TRBJ1-1; D is ambiguous. Trimming cost V 1 base and J 3 bases, with 10 bases left between them. Germline CDR1 reads SGHRS; CDR2 reads YFSETQ. The CDR3 sequence is 14 residues long. The CDR3 spells CASSLTVRDTEAFF. CDR3 coding DNA: TGCGCCAGCAGCTTGACGGTACGGGACACTGAAGCTTTCTTT.

The chain is built from TRBV5-1 and TRBJ2-3, with 8 bases aligning to TRBD2. This CDR3 comprises 17 residues. V trimming: 0 bases; J trimming: 3 bases; junction bases outside the gene matches: 9. Germline values: CDR1 SGHRS, CDR2 YFSETQ. The CDR3 DNA is TGCGCCAGCAGCTTGGAAACTAGCGGAGGCGGGACAGATACGCAGTATTTT. Translating it yields CASSLETSGGGTDTQYF.

This clone appeared a few times. The chain has TRBV6-5 and TRBJ1-1; D call uncertain. The CDR3 totals 13 residues. Trimming stripped 6 bases from V and 2 bases from J, with 10 bases between. In germline, CDR1 is MNHEY, CDR2 SVGAGI. CDR3 nucleotide sequence: TGTGCCAGCAGCCAACAGAGTAACACTGAAGCTTTCTTT. Its protein is CASSQQSNTEAFF.

The chain couples TRBV5-4 to TRBJ2-7; 10 bases map to TRBD2. The J segment lost 3 bases and the V segment lost 3 bases, leaving 3 bases of the junction unmatched. Germline-derived CDR1 and CDR2 are SGHNT and YYREEE (reference sequence). This CDR3 comprises 14 residues. CDR3 DNA sequence: TGTGCCAGCAGCTCGCCTAGCGGGAGCTACGAGCAGTACTTC. Protein: CASSSPSGSYEQYF.

The J gene is TRBJ2-1, the V gene TRBV4-1; 8 bases agree with TRBD2. Germline-derived CDR1 and CDR2 are MGHRA and YSYEKL. The V segment lost 6 bases and the J segment 0 bases; nucleotides outside the gene matches: 4. The CDR3 spans 15 residues. For the CDR3, the DNA is TGCGCCAGCAGGAAAAGCGGGAGCTCCTACAATGAGCAGTTCTTC. Its translation is CASRKSGSSYNEQFF.

This rearrangement joins TRBV27 to TRBJ2-1, with 7 bases matching TRBD2. Germline assignment: CDR1 MNHEY and CDR2 SMNVEV (reference sequence). Trimming cost V 7 bases and J 0 bases; bases outside gene matches: 9. The CDR3 is 16 amino acids. CDR3 nucleotides: TGTGCCAGCACAAGTTTGGGCGGGAGCTCCTACAATGAGCAGTTCTTC. Protein product: CASTSLGGSSYNEQFF.

The CDR3 nucleotides read TGCGCCAGCAGCCAAGAAATATCTATCGGCGAGCAGTACTTC. Its protein product is CASSQEISIGEQYF. The chain employs TRBV4-1 and TRBJ2-7; D not certain. Trimming left V 0 bases short and J 6 bases short, with 12 bases between. CDR3 length equals 14 residues. CDR1 is MGHRA, CDR2 YSYEKL, per germline.

The rearrangement uses TRBV6-6 and TRBJ2-1, with TRBD2 identical over 13 bases. The germline gives CDR1 MNHNY, CDR2 SVGAGI (reference sequence). The CDR3 extends over 16 amino acids. V lost 3 bases, J lost 3 bases, and 2 bases stayed unmatched. This chain's CDR3 is CASSYGTSGNYNEQFF. CDR3 nucleotide sequence: TGTGCCAGCAGTTATGGGACTAGCGGGAACTACAATGAGCAGTTCTTC.

The chain couples TRBV5-6 to TRBJ2-6, with D unresolved. The V gene lost 3 bases and the J gene lost 3 bases, with 10 bases spanning the gap. The CDR3 totals 15 residues. CDR1 and CDR2 from the germline V gene are SGHDT and YYEEEE. The CDR3 region has the DNA TGTGCCAGCAGCTCCCGCAGTGGTGGGGCCAACGTCCTGACTTTC. Amino acid sequence: CASSSRSGGANVLTF. Using reference TRBV5-6 and TRBJ2-6 for the parts outside the CDR3, the full variable domain is DAGVTQSPTHLIKTRGQQVTLRCSPKSGHDTVSWYQQALGQGPQFIFQYYEEEERQRGNFPDRFSGHQFPNYSSELNVNALLLGDSALYLCASSSRSGGANVLTFGAGSRLTVL.